This T cell receptor (beta chain) was identified during a study of sequential checkpoint blockade in melanoma. Treatment reported: randomized to nivolumab then ipilimumab (arm A) or the reverse (arm B). Trimming at V came to 5 bases and at J to 1 base, leaving 4 bases not matched to a gene. CDR1 SGHNT and CDR2 YENEEA come from the germline V gene. The CDR3 contains 14 residues. The assay was immunoSEQ multiplex PCR, and TCRdb's table has in-frame clones only and misses some. Altogether around 19,000 clones are present, roughly 73% being singletons, with the ten largest covering 4% to 6%. Sequences were derived from tumor tissue (inferred from file names), sampled from a patient given nivolumab and ipilimumab in sequence. The chain couples TRBV11-3 to TRBJ1-1; 7 bases align to TRBD1. The receptor's source is a human donor with melanoma. In DNA form, the CDR3 reads TGTGCCAGCAGCAAACGACAGGGGAACACTGAAGCTTTCTTT. It yields the protein CASSKRQGNTEAFF.